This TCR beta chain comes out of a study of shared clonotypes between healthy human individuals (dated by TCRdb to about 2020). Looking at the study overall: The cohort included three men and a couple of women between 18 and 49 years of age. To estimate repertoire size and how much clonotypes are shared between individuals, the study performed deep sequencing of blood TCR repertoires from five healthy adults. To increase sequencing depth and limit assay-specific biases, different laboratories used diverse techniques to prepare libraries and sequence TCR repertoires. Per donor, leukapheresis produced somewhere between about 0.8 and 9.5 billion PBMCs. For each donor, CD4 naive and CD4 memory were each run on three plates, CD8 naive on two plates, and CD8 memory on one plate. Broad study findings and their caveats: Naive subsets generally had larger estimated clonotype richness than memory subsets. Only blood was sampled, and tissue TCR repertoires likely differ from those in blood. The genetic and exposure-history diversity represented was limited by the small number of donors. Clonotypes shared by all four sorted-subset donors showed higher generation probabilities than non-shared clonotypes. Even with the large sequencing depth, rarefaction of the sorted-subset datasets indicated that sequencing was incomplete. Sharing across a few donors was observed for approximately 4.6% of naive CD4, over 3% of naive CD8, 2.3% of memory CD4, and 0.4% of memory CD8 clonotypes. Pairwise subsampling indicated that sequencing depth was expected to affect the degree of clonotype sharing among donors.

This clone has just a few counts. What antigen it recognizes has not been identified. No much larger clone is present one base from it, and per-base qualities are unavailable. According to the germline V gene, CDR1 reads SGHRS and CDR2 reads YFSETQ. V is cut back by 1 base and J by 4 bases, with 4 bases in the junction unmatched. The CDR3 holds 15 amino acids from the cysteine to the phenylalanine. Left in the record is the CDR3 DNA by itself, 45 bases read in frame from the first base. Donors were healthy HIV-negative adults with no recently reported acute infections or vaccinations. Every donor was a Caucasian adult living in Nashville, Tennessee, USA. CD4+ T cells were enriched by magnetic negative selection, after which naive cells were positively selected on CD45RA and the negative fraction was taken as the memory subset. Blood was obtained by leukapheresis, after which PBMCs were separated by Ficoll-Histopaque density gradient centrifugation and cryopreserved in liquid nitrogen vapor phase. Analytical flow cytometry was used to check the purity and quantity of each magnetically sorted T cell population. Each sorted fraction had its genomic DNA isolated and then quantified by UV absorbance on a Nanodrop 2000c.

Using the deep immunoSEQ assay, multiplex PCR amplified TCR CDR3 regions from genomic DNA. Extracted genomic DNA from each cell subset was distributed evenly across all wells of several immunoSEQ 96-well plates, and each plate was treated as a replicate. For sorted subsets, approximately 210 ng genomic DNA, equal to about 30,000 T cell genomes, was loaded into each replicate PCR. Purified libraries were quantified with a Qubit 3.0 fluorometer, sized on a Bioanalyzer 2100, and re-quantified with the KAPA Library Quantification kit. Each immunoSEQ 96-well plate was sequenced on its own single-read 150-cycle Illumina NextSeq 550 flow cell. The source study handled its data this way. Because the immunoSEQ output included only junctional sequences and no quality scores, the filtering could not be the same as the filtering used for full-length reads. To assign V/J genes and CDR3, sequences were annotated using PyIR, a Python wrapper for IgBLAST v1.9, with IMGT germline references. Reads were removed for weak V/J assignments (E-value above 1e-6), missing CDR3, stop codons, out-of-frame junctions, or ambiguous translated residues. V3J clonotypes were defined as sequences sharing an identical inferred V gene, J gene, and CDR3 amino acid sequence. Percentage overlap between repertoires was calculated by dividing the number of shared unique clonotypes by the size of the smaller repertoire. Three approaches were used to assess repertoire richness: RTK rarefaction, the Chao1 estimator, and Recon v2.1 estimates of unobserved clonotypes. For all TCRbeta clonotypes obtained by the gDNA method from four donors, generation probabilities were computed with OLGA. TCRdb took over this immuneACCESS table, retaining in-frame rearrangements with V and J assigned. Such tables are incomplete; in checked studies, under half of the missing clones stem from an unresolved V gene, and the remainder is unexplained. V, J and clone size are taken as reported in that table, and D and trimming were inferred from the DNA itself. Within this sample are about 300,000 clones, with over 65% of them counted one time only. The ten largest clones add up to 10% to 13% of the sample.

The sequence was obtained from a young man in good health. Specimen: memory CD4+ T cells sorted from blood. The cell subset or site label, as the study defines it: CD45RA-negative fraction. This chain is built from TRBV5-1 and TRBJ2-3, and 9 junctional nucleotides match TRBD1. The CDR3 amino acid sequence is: CASSLRGTGPDTQYF. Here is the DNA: TGCGCCAGCAGCTTGCGCGGGACAGGGCCAGATACGCAGTATTTT.